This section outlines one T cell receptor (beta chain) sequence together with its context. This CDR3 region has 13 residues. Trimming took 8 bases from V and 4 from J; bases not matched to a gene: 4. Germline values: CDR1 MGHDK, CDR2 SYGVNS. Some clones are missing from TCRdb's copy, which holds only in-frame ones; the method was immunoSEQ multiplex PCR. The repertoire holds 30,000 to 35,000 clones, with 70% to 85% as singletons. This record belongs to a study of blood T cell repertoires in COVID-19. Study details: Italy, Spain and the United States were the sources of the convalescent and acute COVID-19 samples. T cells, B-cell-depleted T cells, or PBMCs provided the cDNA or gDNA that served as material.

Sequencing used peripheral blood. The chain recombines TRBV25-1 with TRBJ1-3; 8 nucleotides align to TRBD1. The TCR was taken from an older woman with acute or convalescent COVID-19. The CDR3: CASLGQGGNTIYF. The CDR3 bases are TGTGCCAGCTTAGGACAGGGCGGAAACACCATATATTTT.